These 14 T cell receptor beta chains were sequenced from one sample in a study of molecular identifiers for immune sequencing clone quantification. TCRdb redid the calling of the PCR reads with MiXCR, one entry per CDR3 protein. The sample has 50,000 to 70,000 distinct CDR3 sequences, roughly 18% seen once. Sequencing was carried out using naive CD8+ T cells from blood, with Jurkat cell RNA spiked in. As to subset: FACS-sorted CD8+CD4-CCR7+CD45RA+ naive T cells. Receptor source: a human donor in good health. Some libraries in this study had Jurkat cell RNA spiked in.

This clonotype was counted many times. The CDR3 spells CASSLGLAVSYNEQFF. The CDR3, as DNA: TGTGCCAGCAGTTTAGGACTAGCGGTGTCCTACAATGAGCAGTTCTTC. The rearrangement uses TRBV6-2 or TRBV6-3 and TRBJ2-1, with 10 bases lining up with TRBD2. The CDR3 has 16 residues. V lost 4 bases, J lost 1 base, and 4 bases stayed unmatched. Germline V CDR1 and CDR2: MNHEY, SVGEGT.

The V and J genes are TRBV12-3 or TRBV12-4 and TRBJ1-1; D uncertain. This CDR3 contains 13 residues. V lost 0 bases to trimming and J lost 8 bases, with 10 bases between them. The CDR3 nucleotides read TGTGCCAGCAGTTTAGCCCTATCCGGGGAAGCTTTCTTT. It translates to CASSLALSGEAFF.

This clonotype has a count of ten or more. The gene calls are TRBV19 and TRBJ1-5; D ambiguous. There are 14 residues in the CDR3. In germline, CDR1 is LNHDA, CDR2 SQIVND (reference sequence). V was cut by 9 bases and J by 0 bases, with 12 bases left in between. As DNA, the CDR3 is TGTGCCAGCAGCTTAGGTTATAGCAATCAGCCCCAGCATTTT. The encoded protein is CASSLGYSNQPQHF.

A note on this clonotype: This may be a read error: a much more frequent sequence differs by one nucleotide. The chain joins TRBV15 to TRBJ2-1; TRBD1 matches at 11 bases. The length of the CDR3 is 15 residues. In germline, CDR1 is LNHNV, CDR2 YYDKDF (reference sequence). The CDR3 sequence: CATRRDRGSYNGQFF. DNA for the CDR3: TGTGCCACCAGAAGGGACAGGGGGTCCTACAATGGGCAGTTCTTC. Variable domain in full (rest from reference TRBV15 and TRBJ2-1): DAMVIQNPRYQVTQFGKPVTLSCSQTLNHNVMYWYQQKSSQAPKLLFHYYDKDFNNEADTPDNFQSRRPNTSFCFLDIRSPGLGDTAMYLCATRRDRGSYNGQFFGPGTRLTVL.

A word on this clonotype: A much bigger clone sits one base away, suggesting this may be a read error. The chain uses TRBV11-3 and TRBJ2-2, with a tentative D call TRBD1 (6 bases). The CDR3 consists of 13 residues. The V end was cut by 11 bases, the J end by 3 bases, with 13 bases between. The germline V gene encodes CDR1 SGHNT and CDR2 YENEEA. The DNA for the CDR3 is TGTGCCGGTCGGACAGCGCACACCGGGGAGCTGTTTTTT. It is translated as CAGRTAHTGELFF.

This chain connects TRBV27 to TRBJ1-6; TRBD1 matches at 10 bases. J lost 10 bases, V lost 8 bases, and 5 bases had no gene match. Per the germline V gene, CDR1 is MNHEY and CDR2 is SMNVEV (reference sequence). The CDR3 contains 13 residues. The CDR3 DNA follows: TGTGCCAGCCGGGACAGGGGTTTATCACCCCTCCACTTT. It codes for CASRDRGLSPLHF.

At least ten counts were recorded for this clonotype. The chain combines TRBV19 with TRBJ2-7; 10 bases are shared with TRBD2. CDR1 is LNHDA, CDR2 SQIVND, per germline (reference sequence). The V segment lost 3 bases and the J segment 2 bases; nucleotides outside the gene matches: 10. This CDR3 has 17 residues. The CDR3 protein is CASSIDGPSGRAYEQYF. In nucleotides, the CDR3 is TGTGCCAGTAGTATCGACGGACCTAGCGGGAGAGCCTACGAGCAGTACTTC.

This clonotype was found many times. The J gene is TRBJ1-1, the V gene TRBV20-1; D unresolved. This CDR3 has 12 amino acids. V was trimmed by 1 base and J by 7 bases, leaving 10 bases between them. CDR1 is DFQATT and CDR2 is SNEGSKA in the germline V gene (reference sequence). CDR3 coding DNA: TGCAGTGCTAGAGTTGACACTTATGAAGCTTTCTTT. Translated, it gives CSARVDTYEAFF.

This clonotype was counted at least ten times. The chain carries TRBV28 and TRBJ1-6; D uncertain. V gave up 7 bases and J gave up 8 bases, with 21 bases separating them. The CDR3 runs to 16 residues. The germline CDR1 and CDR2 sequences are MDHEN and SYDVKM. CDR3 amino acids: CASTTAGPDSYSPLHF. The CDR3 coding sequence is TGTGCCAGCACCACAGCGGGCCCTGACTCCTATTCACCCCTCCACTTT.

The rearrangement uses TRBV12-3 or TRBV12-4 and TRBJ2-1; D unresolved. The CDR3 is 16 residues long. Trimming cost V 7 bases and J 0 bases, with 16 bases left between them. CDR3 DNA sequence: TGTGCCAGCAACTTTAGCCGACAAATCTCCTACAATGAGCAGTTCTTC. It encodes CASNFSRQISYNEQFF.

This clonotype was detected a few times. Just one base apart from a much larger clone, this may be a read error. The chain is built from TRBV18 and TRBJ1-2; D may be TRBD1 (5 bases). The germline V gene has CDR1 KGHSH and CDR2 LQKENI. There are 15 residues in the CDR3. V lost 3 bases and J lost 4, with 15 bases in between. The CDR3 DNA sequence: TGTGCCAGCTCACCGCCGGGACGAGGACTCTATGGCTACACCTTC. Protein: CASSPPGRGLYGYTF.

The chain carries TRBV19 and TRBJ2-7; 8 bases align to TRBD2. The CDR3 is 14 residues long. The V segment lost 6 bases and the J segment 0 bases; nucleotides outside the gene matches: 4. In germline, CDR1 is LNHDA, CDR2 SQIVND (reference sequence). CDR3 sequence: CASRASGSSYEQYF. The DNA of the CDR3 is TGTGCCAGTAGGGCGAGCGGGAGCTCCTACGAGCAGTACTTC.

This clonotype was observed at least ten times. V gene TRBV20-1 combines with J gene TRBJ2-1; no clear D gene. The CDR3 spans 14 residues. The germline V gene encodes CDR1 DFQATT and CDR2 SNEGSKA (reference sequence). Between the trimmed V and J ends, which lost 2 bases and 4 bases, there was a span of 12 bases. The CDR3 here is CSARHLRLYNEQFF. In DNA form, the CDR3 reads TGCAGTGCTAGACACCTCAGACTGTACAATGAGCAGTTCTTC.

Notes on this clonotype: A much larger clone sits a single nucleotide away, making a read error possible. V gene TRBV19 combines with J gene TRBJ2-3; 11 nucleotides match TRBD2. Germline V CDR1 and CDR2: LNHDA, SQIVND (reference sequence). CDR3 size: 15 residues. DNA of the CDR3: TGTGCCAGTAGTAACGGACTAGCGGGTACAGATATGCAGTATTTT. It codes for CASSNGLAGTDMQYF.